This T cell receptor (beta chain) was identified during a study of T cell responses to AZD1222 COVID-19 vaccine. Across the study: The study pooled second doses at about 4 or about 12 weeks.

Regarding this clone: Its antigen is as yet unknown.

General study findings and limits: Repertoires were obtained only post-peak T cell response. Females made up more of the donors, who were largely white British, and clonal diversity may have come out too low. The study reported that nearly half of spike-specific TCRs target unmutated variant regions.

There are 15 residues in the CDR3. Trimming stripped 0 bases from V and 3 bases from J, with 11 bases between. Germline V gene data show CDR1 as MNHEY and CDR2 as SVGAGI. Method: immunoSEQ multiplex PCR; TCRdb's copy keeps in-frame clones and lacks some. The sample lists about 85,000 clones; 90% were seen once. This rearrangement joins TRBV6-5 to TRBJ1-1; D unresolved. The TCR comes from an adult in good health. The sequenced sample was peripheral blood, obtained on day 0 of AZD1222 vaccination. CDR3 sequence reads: CASSYSEKLDTEAFF. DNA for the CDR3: TGTGCCAGCAGTTACTCGGAAAAACTGGACACTGAAGCTTTCTTT.